The next 23 T cell receptor beta chains were all read from a single sample in a study of radiation and T cells in renal cell carcinoma. Specified time point: baseline pretreatment blood. Treatment: 15 Gy SBRT to primary tumor, nephrectomy 4 weeks later. This table comes from immunoSEQ multiplex PCR, and its TCRdb copy is limited to in-frame clones, with some not included. This table has about 150,000 clones, around 90% appearing once. The sample was blood, taken from a patient whose treatment included radiotherapy and nephrectomy. The receptors originated from a woman aged 70 to 79 with renal cell carcinoma.

The CDR3 loop is CAISEGGLGGSYEQYF. The CDR3 DNA sequence: TGTGCCATCAGTGAGGGGGGACTGGGAGGATCCTACGAGCAGTACTTC. The rearrangement uses TRBV10-3 and TRBJ2-7; D is perhaps TRBD2 (6 bases). This CDR3 comprises 16 residues. Germline V CDR1 and CDR2: ENHRY, SYGVKD. Trimming removed 2 bases from V and 1 base from J, with 15 bases in between.

Comments on this clone: Other DNA sequences in this specimen translate into the identical CDR3. This chain uses TRBV27 with TRBJ2-6; the D is unclear. The CDR3 runs to 13 residues. V dropped 0 bases and J dropped 3 bases, with 0 bases sitting between them. The germline gives CDR1 MNHEY, CDR2 SMNVEV (reference sequence). The chain's CDR3 is CASSLSGANVLTF. In DNA form, the CDR3 reads TGTGCCAGCAGTTTATCTGGGGCCAACGTCCTGACTTTC.

This clone was seen only a few times. This chain joins TRBV30 and TRBJ1-1; possibly TRBD1 for D (5 bases). Deletions cut 5 bases from V and 1 base from J, with 20 bases between. The germline gives CDR1 GTSNPN, CDR2 SVGIG (reference sequence). This CDR3 has 16 amino acids. Here the CDR3 reads CAWCTYLGGGNTEAFF. The CDR3 DNA reads as TGTGCCTGGTGCACATACCTCGGGGGAGGGAACACTGAAGCTTTCTTT.

This rearrangement joins TRBV7-2 to TRBJ2-7; D is unclear. The germline V gene encodes CDR1 SGHTA and CDR2 FQGNSA. V gave up 1 base and J gave up 10 bases, with 8 bases separating them. There are 11 residues in the CDR3. In DNA, the CDR3 is TGTGCCAGCAGCTTAGACACACCTCAGTACTTC. Translating gives CASSLDTPQYF.

The chain is built from TRBV5-1 and TRBJ2-6; D ambiguous. The length of the CDR3 is 16 residues. Germline CDR1 SGHRS, CDR2 YFSETQ. V lost 1 base and J 0 bases, leaving 8 bases between the germline ends. Written as DNA, the CDR3 is TGCGCCAGCAGCTTGAGCGCCAGCTCTGGGGCCAACGTCCTGACTTTC. This encodes CASSLSASSGANVLTF.

V usage is TRBV27 and J usage is TRBJ2-2, with 7 bases matching TRBD1. Germline V gene data show CDR1 as MNHEY and CDR2 as SMNVEV (reference sequence). Trimming at V came to 4 bases and at J to 3 bases, leaving 11 bases not matched to a gene. The CDR3 totals 17 residues. The CDR3 reads CASSSSTGTVYTGELFF. The CDR3, as DNA: TGTGCCAGCAGTTCCTCGACCGGGACAGTATACACCGGGGAGCTGTTTTTT.

There are a few counts of this clone. V and J are TRBV19 and TRBJ1-2, with 12 bases matching TRBD1. The CDR3 runs to 16 residues. The V gene end was trimmed by 5 bases and the J gene end by 2 bases; junction bases not matched to a gene: 6. The germline V gene has CDR1 LNHDA and CDR2 SQIVND (reference sequence). In DNA, the CDR3 is TGTGCCAGTAGTCCGGGACAGGGGGCTATCAACTATGGCTACACCTTC. It codes for CASSPGQGAINYGYTF.

This rearrangement joins TRBV11-2 to TRBJ2-5, with 10 bases fitting TRBD1. This CDR3 contains 14 residues. The V gene's germline CDR1 is SGHAT and CDR2 FQNNGV. The V segment lost 3 bases and the J segment 5 bases; nucleotides outside the gene matches: 3. CDR3 nucleotide sequence: TGTGCCAGCAGCTTGACAGGGGGCGCGGAGACCCAGTACTTC. Protein: CASSLTGGAETQYF.

The rearrangement joins TRBV19 to TRBJ2-1; D is unclear. The CDR3 is made up of 16 amino acids. Trimming shortened V by 3 bases and J by 0 bases, and 12 bases separated the two germline ends. Germline CDR1 and CDR2: LNHDA and SQIVND (reference sequence). CDR3 region: CASSIRAESSYNEQFF. The CDR3 DNA follows: TGTGCCAGTAGTATTCGCGCCGAAAGCTCCTACAATGAGCAGTTCTTC.

The chain recombines TRBV19 with TRBJ1-2; 8 bases match TRBD1. The CDR3 has 13 residues. V shed 7 bases, J shed 5 bases, and the junction held 6 bases outside the gene matches. CDR1 is LNHDA, CDR2 SQIVND, per germline (reference sequence). CDR3: CASTLDRGYGYTF. DNA for the CDR3: TGTGCCAGTACCCTCGACAGGGGTTATGGCTACACCTTC.

This clone showed up just once. The chain is built from TRBV10-3 and TRBJ2-5; D not resolved. This CDR3 contains 12 residues. V was cut by 0 bases and J by 5 bases, with 4 bases left in between. Per germline, CDR1 ENHRY and CDR2 SYGVKD. The CDR3 spells CAISESMETQYF. The CDR3 nucleotides are TGTGCCATCAGTGAGTCGATGGAGACCCAGTACTTC.

This clone occurred a few times. The chain carries TRBV28 and TRBJ1-2; D possibly corresponds to TRBD1 (5 bases). The germline CDR1 and CDR2 sequences are MDHEN and SYDVKM. The V end was cut by 6 bases, the J end by 7 bases, with 15 bases between. This CDR3 region has 13 residues. CDR3 region: CASRDGTFRGYTF. In DNA form, the CDR3 reads TGTGCCAGCAGAGACGGGACGTTCCGTGGCTACACCTTC.

The rearrangement uses TRBV7-2 and TRBJ2-6; the match to TRBD1 covers 9 bases. The CDR3 is made up of 16 amino acids. Trimming removed 2 bases from V and 3 bases from J; junction bases left unmatched: 2. The germline CDR1 and CDR2 sequences are SGHTA and FQGNSA. This CDR3 reads CASSLTGGGGANVLTF. The CDR3 nucleotides are TGTGCCAGCAGCTTAACAGGGGGCGGTGGGGCCAACGTCCTGACTTTC.

The V gene is TRBV5-1, the J gene TRBJ1-1, with a tentative D call TRBD1 (6 bases). Per the germline V gene, CDR1 is SGHRS and CDR2 is YFSETQ. The CDR3 runs 15 residues. Trimming took 4 bases from V and 14 from J, leaving 27 bases between them. CDR3 DNA: TGCGCCAGCAGCCGTGCGGGGGAGGACAGCTTCGGAGGGTTCTTT. Translated, it gives CASSRAGEDSFGGFF.

The chain carries TRBV7-8 and TRBJ2-2, with 7 positions matching TRBD1. This CDR3 is 16 amino acids long. Trimming cost V 5 bases and J 5 bases; bases outside gene matches: 11. In germline, CDR1 is SGHVS, CDR2 FQNEAQ. The CDR3 here is CASSRTGTDLTGELFF. CDR3 coding DNA: TGTGCCAGCAGCCGAACCGGGACAGACCTTACCGGGGAGCTGTTTTTT. The variable domain in full, with the rest retrieved from reference TRBV7-8 and TRBJ2-2, is GAGVSQSPRYKVAKRGQDVALRCDPISGHVSLFWYQQALGQGPEFLTYFQNEAQLDKSGLPSDRFFAERPEGSVSTLKIQRTQQEDSAVYLCASSRTGTDLTGELFFGEGSRLTVL.

The rearrangement links TRBV10-1 to TRBJ1-3; D remains ambiguous. Trimming pared 6 bases from V and 0 bases from J, leaving 15 bases between. This CDR3 comprises 16 residues. Germline V gene sequence: CDR1 WNHNN, CDR2 SYGVQD (reference sequence). The DNA of the CDR3 is TGCGCCAGCAGCGGGTATCGAAGAGGCTCTGGAAACACCATATATTTT. Translated, it gives CASSGYRRGSGNTIYF.

J is TRBJ1-2 and V is TRBV14; a weak D match, TRBD1 (6 bases). V lost 2 bases, J lost 5 bases, and 9 bases lay in between. The CDR3 sequence is 13 residues long. Per germline, CDR1 SGHDN and CDR2 FVKESK. The CDR3 sequence: CASSQTGKYGYTF. Written as DNA, the CDR3 is TGTGCCAGCAGCCAAACAGGGAAATATGGCTACACCTTC.

The chain is built from TRBV2 and TRBJ2-1; maybe TRBD2 (6 bases). The CDR3 runs 14 residues. Germline values: CDR1 SNHLY, CDR2 FYNNEI. Deletions cut 4 bases from V and 7 bases from J, with 14 bases between. CDR3 loop: CASSGPGLGNEQFF. CDR3 DNA sequence: TGTGCCAGCAGTGGTCCGGGACTTGGAAATGAGCAGTTCTTC.

CDR3 in DNA: TGCGCCAGCAGCTTAAGGGGTAACTATGGCTACACCTTC. This sequence encodes CASSLRGNYGYTF. The J gene is TRBJ1-2, the V gene TRBV5-1; TRBD1 might be the D (5 bases). The CDR3 length is 13 residues. Germline V gene lookup returns CDR1 SGHRS and CDR2 YFSETQ. V was pared by 2 bases and J by 1 base, with 6 bases between. Drawing the rest from reference TRBV5-1 and TRBJ1-2, the complete variable domain is KAGVTQTPRYLIKTRGQQVTLSCSPISGHRSVSWYQQTPGQGLQFLFEYFSETQRNKGNFPGRFSGRQFSNSRSEMNVSTLELGDSALYLCASSLRGNYGYTFGSGTRLTVV.

This clone showed up just a few times. J is TRBJ1-1 and V is TRBV11-3; D is unresolved. Germline values: CDR1 SGHNT, CDR2 YENEEA. Trimming cost V 5 bases and J 5 bases, with 18 bases left between them. This CDR3 is 15 amino acids long. The CDR3 region has the DNA TGTGCCAGCAGCCCCACCGCGGGGAGTCAAACTGAAGCTTTCTTT. It encodes CASSPTAGSQTEAFF.

The rearrangement links TRBV18 to TRBJ2-3; 8 nucleotides align to TRBD2. There are 15 residues in the CDR3. Trimming took 10 bases from V and 3 from J; bases not matched to a gene: 12. Germline V gene lookup returns CDR1 KGHSH and CDR2 LQKENI. CDR3 region: CATLKVGGGTDTQYF. Written as DNA, the CDR3 is TGTGCCACCTTAAAGGTCGGCGGGGGGACAGATACGCAGTATTTT.

The rearrangement uses TRBV30 and TRBJ2-5; 7 positions agree with TRBD1. V was pared by 1 base and J by 4 bases, with 0 bases of the junction left unmatched. This CDR3 is 12 amino acids long. Germline V CDR1 and CDR2: GTSNPN, SVGIG (reference sequence). The CDR3 sequence: CAWSAGGETQYF. CDR3 coding DNA: TGTGCCTGGAGTGCAGGGGGAGAGACCCAGTACTTC.

The chain joins TRBV28 to TRBJ2-3; D may be TRBD2 (6 bases). Looked up from germline, CDR1 is MDHEN and CDR2 is SYDVKM. CDR3 length equals 14 residues. V lost 6 bases, J lost 3 bases, and 13 bases lay in between. The chain's CDR3 is CASRKWGVTDTQYF. The CDR3 nucleotides read TGTGCCAGCAGGAAGTGGGGGGTGACAGATACGCAGTATTTT.